Described below is a single T cell receptor (beta chain) sequence and its context. The data originate from a study of T cell responses to AZD1222 COVID-19 vaccine. Data came from immunoSEQ multiplex PCR; TCRdb stores just in-frame clones and leaves some out. The table has 90,000 to 100,000 clones, 87% seen once; the top ten hold less than 3%. Trimming removed 1 base from V and 2 bases from J, with 8 bases in between. The V gene's germline CDR1 is LNHDA and CDR2 SQIVND (reference sequence). This CDR3 contains 14 residues. Sequenced material: peripheral blood, taken on day 0 of AZD1222 vaccination. The chain uses TRBV19 and TRBJ1-2; D perhaps matches TRBD1 (5 bases). This receptor was identified in an adult in good health. CDR3: CASSIVEGNYGYTF. CDR3 in DNA: TGTGCCAGTAGTATAGTGGAGGGGAACTATGGCTACACCTTC.